These T cell receptor beta chains were read from a single sample in a study of T cell responses to AZD1222 COVID-19 vaccine. Measured with immunoSEQ multiplex PCR; TCRdb has only the in-frame clones, and not every one. The sample carries 140,000 to 150,000 clones, roughly 92% recorded once. Sequences were derived from peripheral blood, sampled on day 0 of AZD1222 vaccination. The source of these receptors is an adult in good health. Both conserved end residues are part of each CDR3. The order of the fields is J gene, CDR3 length, clone size, V gene, D gene, CDR3 protein, CDR3 DNA. A D gene is named only where the DNA matches it firmly. Only part of the rows carry a size: once, few, many, or a class if the clone is expanded.

j_gene: TRBJ2-7; len: 15; abundance: NA; v_gene: TRBV6-5; d_gene: NA; CDR3aa: CASSILQGISYEQYF; CDR3nt: TGTGCCAGCAGTATATTGCAGGGGATATCCTACGAGCAGTACTTC
j_gene: TRBJ1-2; len: 14; abundance: NA; v_gene: TRBV7-2; d_gene: NA; CDR3aa: CASSLDPQNYGYTF; CDR3nt: TGTGCCAGCAGCTTAGATCCCCAGAACTATGGCTACACCTTC
j_gene: TRBJ1-1; len: 14; abundance: NA; v_gene: TRBV5-1; d_gene: TRBD1; CDR3aa: CASSLQGGETEAFF; CDR3nt: TGCGCCAGCAGCCTCCAGGGGGGGGAGACTGAAGCTTTCTTT
j_gene: TRBJ2-7; len: 14; abundance: NA; v_gene: TRBV7-8; d_gene: NA; CDR3aa: CASSFTAGGVEQYF; CDR3nt: TGTGCCAGCAGCTTTACGGCAGGGGGGGTCGAGCAGTACTTC
j_gene: TRBJ1-2; len: 15; abundance: NA; v_gene: TRBV15; d_gene: NA; CDR3aa: CATSRERLSYVGYTF; CDR3nt: TGTGCCACCAGCAGAGAACGGTTGAGCTATGTGGGCTACACCTTC
j_gene: TRBJ2-2; len: 13; abundance: NA; v_gene: TRBV4-1; d_gene: NA; CDR3aa: CASSLQGGGELFF; CDR3nt: TGCGCCAGCAGCCTGCAGGGGGGCGGGGAGCTGTTTTTT
j_gene: TRBJ1-1; len: 12; abundance: NA; v_gene: TRBV6-5; d_gene: TRBD1; CDR3aa: CASNGQGAEAFF; CDR3nt: TGTGCCAGCAACGGACAGGGGGCTGAAGCTTTCTTT
j_gene: TRBJ1-6; len: 15; abundance: NA; v_gene: TRBV5-6; d_gene: NA; CDR3aa: CASSLGQVRNSPLHF; CDR3nt: TGTGCCAGCAGCTTGGGACAGGTTAGGAATTCACCCCTCCACTTT
j_gene: TRBJ1-5; len: 14; abundance: NA; v_gene: TRBV27; d_gene: TRBD1; CDR3aa: CASSSRQGNQPQHF; CDR3nt: TGTGCCAGCAGTTCTCGACAGGGTAATCAGCCCCAGCATTTT
j_gene: TRBJ1-5; len: 13; abundance: once; v_gene: TRBV5-8; d_gene: NA; CDR3aa: CASSFFVNQPQHF; CDR3nt: TGTGCCAGCAGCTTCTTTGTCAATCAGCCCCAGCATTTT
j_gene: TRBJ2-7; len: 13; abundance: NA; v_gene: TRBV13; d_gene: NA; CDR3aa: CATTLVDRYEQYF; CDR3nt: TGTGCAACGACGTTGGTAGACAGGTACGAGCAGTACTTC
j_gene: TRBJ2-5; len: 15; abundance: NA; v_gene: TRBV19; d_gene: TRBD2; CDR3aa: CASSPRLAGVETQYF; CDR3nt: TGTGCCAGTAGTCCCCGACTAGCGGGAGTTGAGACCCAGTACTTC
j_gene: TRBJ1-3; len: 15; abundance: once; v_gene: TRBV7-3; d_gene: NA; CDR3aa: CASSPNNPSGNTIYF; CDR3nt: TGTGCCAGCAGCCCCAATAACCCCTCTGGAAACACCATATATTTT
j_gene: TRBJ1-1; len: 18; abundance: NA; v_gene: TRBV9; d_gene: NA; CDR3aa: CASSSKLGAPWTNTEAFF; CDR3nt: TGTGCCAGCAGCAGTAAGCTAGGGGCTCCCTGGACGAACACTGAAGCTTTCTTT
j_gene: TRBJ1-1; len: 13; abundance: few; v_gene: TRBV12-3/TRBV12-4; d_gene: NA; CDR3aa: CASSLFGKIEAFF; CDR3nt: TGTGCCAGCAGTTTGTTCGGCAAGATCGAAGCTTTCTTT
j_gene: TRBJ2-1; len: 15; abundance: NA; v_gene: TRBV27; d_gene: NA; CDR3aa: CASSFFRAGFNEQFF; CDR3nt: TGTGCCAGCAGTTTTTTCCGGGCGGGGTTTAATGAGCAGTTCTTC
j_gene: TRBJ1-5; len: 15; abundance: NA; v_gene: TRBV5-1; d_gene: NA; CDR3aa: CASRWGISQGQPQHF; CDR3nt: TGCGCCAGCAGGTGGGGCATTAGCCAGGGTCAGCCCCAGCATTTT
j_gene: TRBJ1-2; len: 13; abundance: once; v_gene: TRBV19; d_gene: NA; CDR3aa: CASSMWKPDGYTF; CDR3nt: TGTGCCAGTAGTATGTGGAAGCCGGACGGCTACACCTTC
j_gene: TRBJ2-7; len: 16; abundance: NA; v_gene: TRBV3-1/TRBV3-2; d_gene: TRBD2; CDR3aa: CASSPLKSSGNYEQYF; CDR3nt: TGTGCCAGCAGCCCCCTTAAGAGTAGCGGGAACTACGAGCAGTACTTC
j_gene: TRBJ1-2; len: 13; abundance: NA; v_gene: TRBV29-1; d_gene: NA; CDR3aa: CSVDEGRSYGYTF; CDR3nt: TGCAGCGTTGATGAGGGGAGGAGCTATGGCTACACCTTC
j_gene: TRBJ1-4; len: 13; abundance: NA; v_gene: TRBV28; d_gene: NA; CDR3aa: CASKRPTNEKLFF; CDR3nt: TGTGCCAGCAAACGACCTACTAATGAAAAACTGTTTTTT
j_gene: TRBJ1-1; len: 12; abundance: NA; v_gene: TRBV12-3/TRBV12-4; d_gene: NA; CDR3aa: CASSFYTTEAFF; CDR3nt: TGTGCCAGCAGTTTTTATACGACTGAAGCTTTCTTT
j_gene: TRBJ2-1; len: 12; abundance: NA; v_gene: TRBV9; d_gene: NA; CDR3aa: CASSVVYGVLFF; CDR3nt: TGTGCCAGCAGCGTAGTTTATGGGGTTCTGTTCTTC
j_gene: TRBJ1-2; len: 14; abundance: few; v_gene: TRBV6-5; d_gene: TRBD1; CDR3aa: CASRTNRGDYGYTF; CDR3nt: TGTGCCAGCAGAACCAACAGGGGGGACTATGGCTACACCTTC
j_gene: TRBJ2-3; len: 14; abundance: NA; v_gene: TRBV5-1; d_gene: NA; CDR3aa: CASSAAQFTDTQYF; CDR3nt: TGCGCCAGCAGCGCCGCCCAGTTCACAGATACGCAGTATTTT
j_gene: TRBJ2-7; len: 15; abundance: NA; v_gene: TRBV18; d_gene: TRBD2; CDR3aa: CASSPPGLAGHEQYF; CDR3nt: TGTGCCAGCTCACCACCGGGACTAGCGGGACACGAGCAGTACTTC
j_gene: TRBJ2-3; len: 16; abundance: NA; v_gene: TRBV13; d_gene: TRBD2; CDR3aa: CASSPGLAGEGDTQYF; CDR3nt: TGTGCCAGCAGCCCGGGACTAGCGGGAGAGGGAGATACGCAGTATTTT
j_gene: TRBJ1-5; len: 16; abundance: NA; v_gene: TRBV12-2; d_gene: NA; CDR3aa: CASRRPGQHDNQPQHF; CDR3nt: TGTGCAAGTCGCCGGCCGGGACAGCACGACAATCAGCCCCAGCATTTT
j_gene: TRBJ1-2; len: 14; abundance: NA; v_gene: TRBV5-1; d_gene: NA; CDR3aa: CASSLAVTGEVLTF; CDR3nt: TGCGCCAGCAGCTTGGCCGTGACGGGGGAAGTTTTGACCTTC
j_gene: TRBJ1-1; len: 16; abundance: NA; v_gene: TRBV10-3; d_gene: TRBD1; CDR3aa: CAISDRDRGLWTEAFF; CDR3nt: TGTGCCATCAGTGACCGGGACAGGGGGCTGTGGACTGAAGCTTTCTTT
j_gene: TRBJ2-1; len: 15; abundance: NA; v_gene: TRBV7-3; d_gene: TRBD1; CDR3aa: CASSLGTGIYNEQFF; CDR3nt: TGTGCCAGCAGCTTGGGGACAGGAATCTACAATGAGCAGTTCTTC
j_gene: TRBJ2-5; len: 14; abundance: NA; v_gene: TRBV7-9; d_gene: NA; CDR3aa: CASSLVRDRETQYF; CDR3nt: TGTGCCAGCAGCTTAGTACGGGACCGGGAGACCCAGTACTTC
j_gene: TRBJ2-5; len: 13; abundance: NA; v_gene: TRBV11-3; d_gene: NA; CDR3aa: CASSEQGSETQYF; CDR3nt: TGTGCCAGCAGCGAGCAGGGTTCGGAGACCCAGTACTTC
j_gene: TRBJ2-2; len: 14; abundance: NA; v_gene: TRBV5-1; d_gene: NA; CDR3aa: CASSLALNTGELFF; CDR3nt: TGCGCCAGCAGCTTGGCCTTGAACACCGGGGAGCTGTTTTTT
j_gene: TRBJ1-6; len: 15; abundance: NA; v_gene: TRBV28; d_gene: TRBD1; CDR3aa: CASSSTGQGYSPLHF; CDR3nt: TGTGCCAGCAGTTCAACGGGACAGGGTTATTCACCCCTCCACTTT
j_gene: TRBJ2-2; len: 12; abundance: NA; v_gene: TRBV10-1; d_gene: NA; CDR3aa: CASSDNTGELFF; CDR3nt: TGCGCCAGCAGTGATAACACCGGGGAGCTGTTTTTT
j_gene: TRBJ1-4; len: 14; abundance: NA; v_gene: TRBV28; d_gene: NA; CDR3aa: CASSPGATNEKLFF; CDR3nt: TGTGCCAGCAGTCCGGGGGCAACTAATGAAAAACTGTTTTTT
j_gene: TRBJ2-7; len: 14; abundance: NA; v_gene: TRBV28; d_gene: NA; CDR3aa: CATNSVGTSYEQYF; CDR3nt: TGTGCCACCAATTCCGTAGGGACCTCCTACGAGCAGTACTTC
j_gene: TRBJ1-3; len: 14; abundance: NA; v_gene: TRBV20-1; d_gene: NA; CDR3aa: CSASRGSAGNTIYF; CDR3nt: TGCAGTGCTAGTAGAGGGTCGGCTGGAAACACCATATATTTT
j_gene: TRBJ2-6; len: 16; abundance: NA; v_gene: TRBV6-4; d_gene: TRBD1; CDR3aa: CASSGTGGAGANVLTF; CDR3nt: TGTGCCAGCAGTGGGACAGGGGGCGCTGGGGCCAACGTCCTGACTTTC
j_gene: TRBJ1-4; len: 13; abundance: NA; v_gene: TRBV11-2; d_gene: NA; CDR3aa: CASSPGRNEKLFF; CDR3nt: TGTGCCAGCAGCCCGGGGAGAAATGAAAAACTGTTTTTT
j_gene: TRBJ2-5; len: 13; abundance: NA; v_gene: TRBV2; d_gene: NA; CDR3aa: CASGGQGWETQYF; CDR3nt: TGTGCCAGCGGGGGACAAGGTTGGGAGACCCAGTACTTC
j_gene: TRBJ2-1; len: 16; abundance: NA; v_gene: TRBV20-1; d_gene: NA; CDR3aa: CSASSAGGRFNNEQFF; CDR3nt: TGCAGTGCTAGTTCAGCCGGGGGGCGCTTCAACAATGAGCAGTTCTTC
j_gene: TRBJ2-1; len: 11; abundance: once; v_gene: TRBV20-1; d_gene: TRBD2; CDR3aa: CRPSGRNEQFF; CDR3nt: TGCCGGCCAAGCGGGAGAAATGAGCAGTTCTTC
j_gene: TRBJ2-1; len: 13; abundance: NA; v_gene: TRBV7-9; d_gene: NA; CDR3aa: CASRGSSYNEQFF; CDR3nt: TGTGCCAGCAGGGGCTCCTCCTACAATGAGCAGTTCTTC
j_gene: TRBJ1-2; len: 14; abundance: few; v_gene: TRBV25-1; d_gene: NA; CDR3aa: CASSEFGGDYGYTF; CDR3nt: TGTGCCAGCAGTGAATTTGGGGGAGACTATGGCTACACCTTC
j_gene: TRBJ1-6; len: 15; abundance: few; v_gene: TRBV2; d_gene: TRBD1; CDR3aa: CASSGTGGGNSPLHF; CDR3nt: TGTGCCAGCAGCGGGACAGGGGGGGGGAATTCACCCCTCCACTTT
j_gene: TRBJ1-5; len: 15; abundance: NA; v_gene: TRBV24-1; d_gene: TRBD1; CDR3aa: CATSDSGTGNQPQHF; CDR3nt: TGTGCCACCAGTGATTCGGGGACAGGTAATCAGCCCCAGCATTTT
j_gene: TRBJ1-2; len: 12; abundance: NA; v_gene: TRBV3-1/TRBV3-2; d_gene: NA; CDR3aa: CASSPGSYIYTF; CDR3nt: TGTGCCAGCAGCCCCGGGAGCTATATCTACACCTTC
j_gene: TRBJ2-3; len: 15; abundance: NA; v_gene: TRBV5-6; d_gene: TRBD2; CDR3aa: CASSPGTSKGYAQYF; CDR3nt: TGTGCCAGCAGCCCGGGGACTAGTAAGGGCTATGCGCAGTATTTT
j_gene: TRBJ2-7; len: 13; abundance: few; v_gene: TRBV2; d_gene: NA; CDR3aa: CASSEDSPYEQYF; CDR3nt: TGTGCCAGCAGTGAGGACAGTCCCTACGAGCAGTACTTC
j_gene: TRBJ2-2; len: 15; abundance: NA; v_gene: TRBV18; d_gene: NA; CDR3aa: CASSPSTYNTGELFF; CDR3nt: TGTGCCAGCTCACCATCGACTTATAACACCGGGGAGCTGTTTTTT
j_gene: TRBJ2-3; len: 16; abundance: NA; v_gene: TRBV19; d_gene: NA; CDR3aa: CASSSAPGPGVIGQYF; CDR3nt: TGTGCCAGTAGTTCCGCACCGGGGCCCGGTGTAATTGGGCAGTATTTT
j_gene: TRBJ1-3; len: 17; abundance: NA; v_gene: TRBV11-2; d_gene: NA; CDR3aa: CASSLQKGLFSGNTIYF; CDR3nt: TGTGCCAGCAGCTTACAGAAAGGTCTATTCTCTGGAAACACCATATATTTT
j_gene: TRBJ2-1; len: 14; abundance: NA; v_gene: TRBV7-7; d_gene: NA; CDR3aa: CASSLGGQSNEQFF; CDR3nt: TGTGCCAGCAGCTTAGGAGGCCAGTCTAATGAGCAGTTCTTC
j_gene: TRBJ2-3; len: 11; abundance: NA; v_gene: TRBV29-1; d_gene: NA; CDR3aa: CSVRRGDTQYF; CDR3nt: TGCAGCGTAAGGAGAGGGGATACGCAGTATTTT
j_gene: TRBJ2-6; len: 14; abundance: NA; v_gene: TRBV27; d_gene: NA; CDR3aa: CATAEWSGANVLTF; CDR3nt: TGTGCCACCGCGGAATGGTCTGGGGCCAACGTCCTGACTTTC
j_gene: TRBJ1-3; len: 14; abundance: once; v_gene: TRBV2; d_gene: NA; CDR3aa: CASRFAGSGNTIYF; CDR3nt: TGTGCCAGCCGGTTCGCGGGTTCTGGAAACACCATATATTTT
j_gene: TRBJ1-1; len: 13; abundance: once; v_gene: TRBV7-9; d_gene: TRBD1; CDR3aa: CASRGQGNTEAFF; CDR3nt: TGTGCCAGCAGGGGACAGGGGAACACTGAAGCTTTCTTT
j_gene: TRBJ1-6; len: 15; abundance: NA; v_gene: TRBV10-3; d_gene: TRBD1; CDR3aa: CAISVRGQDNSPLHF; CDR3nt: TGTGCCATCAGTGTAAGGGGACAGGATAATTCACCCCTCCACTTT